The next 10 T cell receptor beta chains were all read from a single sample in a study of cytomegalovirus exposure and HLA in healthy donors. PCR involved 60 Vbeta and 13 Jbeta primers. The repertoire was sequenced with immunoSEQ multiplex PCR; TCRdb's copy has only in-frame clones and lacks some. Here the sample spans around 200,000 clones, 65% to 90% being singletons. The specimen was PBMCs. The source is a woman aged 30 to 39 in good health and CMV-seronegative.

This chain uses TRBV29-1 with TRBJ1-1; D not resolved. The germline CDR1 and CDR2 sequences are SQVTM and ANQGSEA. The CDR3 contains 13 residues. Trimming pared 2 bases from V and 1 base from J, leaving 8 bases between. The CDR3 sequence: CSVERTSNTEAFF. The CDR3 nucleotides are TGCAGCGTTGAACGGACTTCGAACACTGAAGCTTTCTTT.

The chain carries TRBV28 and TRBJ1-1; TRBD1 aligns across 9 bases. Germline CDR1 reads MDHEN; CDR2 reads SYDVKM. Losses at the gene ends were 7 bases for V and 5 bases for J; bases not matched to a gene: 11. The length of the CDR3 is 15 residues. The chain's CDR3 is CASTSGGTGKTEAFF. CDR3 coding DNA: TGTGCCAGCACCTCCGGGGGGACAGGGAAAACTGAAGCTTTCTTT.

The gene calls are TRBV2 and TRBJ2-3; D not certain. CDR3 size: 12 residues. CDR1 is SNHLY, CDR2 FYNNEI, per germline. V was cut by 11 bases and J by 3 bases, with 12 bases left in between. CDR3 DNA sequence: TGTGCCTACCGAGGAGAGACAGATACGCAGTATTTT. Its protein is CAYRGETDTQYF.

For the CDR3, the DNA is TGTGCCAGCAGTGACGAGGGCACCGGGGAGCTGTTTTTT. Amino acid sequence: CASSDEGTGELFF. V gene TRBV2 combines with J gene TRBJ2-2; a possible D gene is TRBD2 (5 bases). The CDR3 is 13 amino acids. V dropped 3 bases and J dropped 4 bases, with 6 bases sitting between them. Germline V gene sequence: CDR1 SNHLY, CDR2 FYNNEI.

The chain combines TRBV4-2 with TRBJ2-1; the match to TRBD2 covers 11 bases. The trim removed 3 bases at V and 2 bases at J, leaving 3 bases unmatched. This CDR3 region has 16 residues. Germline V gene lookup returns CDR1 LGHNA and CDR2 YNFKEQ. CDR3 sequence reads: CASSQGLAETYNEQFF. As DNA, the CDR3 is TGTGCCAGCAGCCAGGGACTAGCGGAGACCTACAATGAGCAGTTCTTC.

The chain uses TRBV25-1 and TRBJ1-4; D might be TRBD1 (5 bases). The CDR3 has 18 residues. V was shortened by 2 bases and J by 5 bases, with 21 bases between the two germline ends. The germline gives CDR1 MGHDK, CDR2 SYGVNS. CDR3 protein: CASSEGALMEGFNEKLFF. As DNA, the CDR3 is TGTGCCAGCAGTGAAGGGGCCTTAATGGAAGGGTTCAATGAAAAACTGTTTTTT.

The chain is built from TRBV11-2 and TRBJ2-1; 8 positions match TRBD2. There are 17 residues in the CDR3. J lost 0 bases, V lost 3 bases, and 7 bases had no gene match. CDR1 is SGHAT and CDR2 is FQNNGV in the germline V gene. The CDR3 region has the DNA TGTGCCAGCAGCTTTTATGGACTAGCTGGCTCCTACAATGAGCAGTTCTTC. Its translation: CASSFYGLAGSYNEQFF.

This chain links TRBV28 with TRBJ2-7; 9 positions agree with TRBD1. This CDR3 has 16 residues. The J segment lost 3 bases and the V segment lost 5 bases, leaving 11 bases of the junction unmatched. From germline, CDR1 is MDHEN and CDR2 SYDVKM. The CDR3 sequence is CASSRQRTGEDYEQYF. CDR3 sequence (DNA): TGTGCCAGCAGTCGCCAACGGACAGGGGAGGACTACGAGCAGTACTTC.

The V and J genes are TRBV7-8 and TRBJ2-3; D not resolved. V lost 1 base, J lost 4 bases, and 15 bases lay in between. CDR1 is SGHVS and CDR2 is FQNEAQ in the germline V gene. The CDR3 has 16 residues. The CDR3 DNA follows: TGTGCCAGCAGCTTAGGGGTTCCAGGCCAAGCAGATACGCAGTATTTT. This encodes CASSLGVPGQADTQYF.

The chain has TRBV10-3 and TRBJ1-2, with D uncertain. Trimming removed 0 bases from V and 3 bases from J, with 14 bases in between. Germline-derived CDR1 and CDR2 are ENHRY and SYGVKD. The CDR3 extends over 16 amino acids. CDR3 loop: CAISESLIVQDYGYTF. CDR3 nucleotides: TGTGCCATCAGTGAGTCCTTGATAGTCCAGGACTATGGCTACACCTTC.